This T cell receptor beta chain was retrieved from a study of identical twins. This clonotype was observed at least ten times. The antigen remains unidentified. Template switching, a step in the protocol, added a universal primer site, and cDNA carried unique molecular identifiers. One entry per CDR3 protein results from TCRdb running MiXCR on the 5' RACE reads. The sample contains about 810,000 distinct CDR3 sequences, 10% to 15% of which appear only once. CDR1 is ENHRY and CDR2 is SYGVKD in the germline V gene. CDR3 length: 13 residues. The junction had 4 bases not matched to a gene; V was cut back by 7 bases and J by 7 bases. Study-wide points: The more abundant beta clonotypes in cord blood had fewer insertions, and memory repertoires did not show this. Some out-of-frame alpha sequences were shared by twins, and these showed excess low generation probability. Conclusions leaned on cross-sectional statistical analysis and did not track the same donors over time.

The same sample was also used in a study of yellow fever vaccine responses in identical twins.

V and J are TRBV10-3 and TRBJ2-2; the match to TRBD1 covers 9 bases. The TCR originated in a young woman in good health. The sequencing input was PBMCs. The chain's CDR3 is CAITDRGIGELFF. CDR3 in DNA: TGTGCCATCACGGACAGGGGTATCGGGGAGCTGTTTTTT.